These 24 T cell receptor beta chains originate from one sample sequenced in a study of T-cell memory formation after mild COVID-19. TCRdb itself ran the 5' RACE reads through MiXCR, one entry per CDR3 protein. The table records 400,000 to 500,000 distinct CDR3 sequences, roughly 18% of them present only once. The specimen was PBMCs or a T cell subset sorted from them (not recorded which). These receptors originate from a man between 18 and 35 years old who had mild COVID-19 (a few samples of this study predate the infection). Cell type and time point are not known.

V and J are TRBV7-3 and TRBJ2-3, with D possibly TRBD2 on 5 matching bases. The germline V and J ends were trimmed by 3 bases and 2 bases, with 15 bases remaining between them. Germline V gene lookup returns CDR1 SGHTA and CDR2 FQGTGA. The CDR3 covers 16 residues. CDR3 nucleotides: TGTGCCAGCAGCTTGGATAGCGCCCGACCCACAGATACGCAGTATTTT. Amino acids: CASSLDSARPTDTQYF.

This clonotype turned up a few times. J is TRBJ2-3 and V is TRBV7-2; 9 nucleotides align to TRBD2. J lost 1 base, V lost 6 bases, and 8 bases had no gene match. The germline V gene encodes CDR1 SGHTA and CDR2 FQGNSA. CDR3 length: 16 amino acids. The CDR3 is CASSSSGGPGTDTQYF. CDR3 nucleotides: TGTGCCAGCAGTTCGAGCGGGGGGCCCGGCACAGATACGCAGTATTTT.

The chain employs TRBV28 and TRBJ1-2; D is undetermined. CDR1 and CDR2 (germline): MDHEN, SYDVKM. The length of the CDR3 is 12 residues. Trimming took off 6 bases at V and 8 bases at J, with 13 bases between the two ends. CDR3: CASSTLGLGYTF. In nucleotides, the CDR3 is TGTGCCAGCAGCACCCTGGGGTTGGGCTACACCTTC.

V is TRBV7-6 and J is TRBJ1-4; D is ambiguous. Trimming stripped 0 bases from V and 2 bases from J, with 10 bases between. CDR3 length equals 16 residues. Germline-derived CDR1 and CDR2 are SGHVS and FNYEAQ. For the CDR3, the DNA is TGTGCCAGCAGCTTAGCAGCCTGGTCGACTAATGAAAAACTGTTTTTT. Protein sequence: CASSLAAWSTNEKLFF.

The sample holds one count of this clonotype. The chain uses TRBV10-3 and TRBJ2-5, with 11 nucleotides matching TRBD1. The germline V gene has CDR1 ENHRY and CDR2 SYGVKD. The J segment lost 5 bases and the V segment lost 3 bases, leaving 5 bases of the junction unmatched. This CDR3 comprises 15 residues. The CDR3 loop is CAISEGTGGWETQYF. In DNA form, the CDR3 reads TGTGCCATCAGTGAAGGGACAGGGGGTTGGGAGACCCAGTACTTC.

The chain links TRBV4-1 to TRBJ2-5; D call uncertain. Trimming removed 4 bases from V and 5 bases from J, with 14 bases in between. The CDR3 covers 14 residues. Germline V CDR1 and CDR2: MGHRA, YSYEKL. Here the CDR3 DNA reads TGCGCCAGCAGCCCGACGTTGGGCTTGGAGACCCAGTACTTC. It translates to CASSPTLGLETQYF.

CDR3 in amino acids: CASSPLPLVPPQHF. The CDR3 DNA reads TGCGCCAGCAGCCCACTTCCGTTGGTTCCGCCCCAGCATTTT. This chain links TRBV4-1 with TRBJ1-5, with no clear D. Germline values: CDR1 MGHRA, CDR2 YSYEKL. The CDR3 runs to 14 residues. Trimming pared 4 bases from V and 9 bases from J, leaving 16 bases between.

This clonotype was seen repeatedly, ten times or more. This chain connects TRBV20-1 to TRBJ1-2; the D is unclear. Trimming left V 6 bases short and J 4 bases short, with 12 bases between. Germline V CDR1 and CDR2: DFQATT, SNEGSKA (reference sequence). The CDR3 covers 12 residues. The CDR3 DNA sequence: TGCAGTGCAGGAGGACCGCGCTATGGCTACACCTTC. This codes for CSAGGPRYGYTF.

The rearrangement links TRBV5-5 to TRBJ2-3, with a tentative D call TRBD1 (5 bases). V shed 2 bases and J shed 0 bases, with 10 bases lying between them. The CDR3 runs to 15 residues. In germline, CDR1 is SGHKS, CDR2 YYEKEE (reference sequence). The CDR3 here is CASSFLQASTDTQYF. The CDR3 nucleotides read TGTGCCAGCAGCTTTTTACAGGCAAGCACAGATACGCAGTATTTT.

This clonotype was counted at least ten times. V and J are TRBV7-2 and TRBJ2-7, with D possibly being TRBD1 or TRBD2 (5 bases each). CDR1 and CDR2 from the germline V gene are SGHTA and FQGNSA. The CDR3 covers 14 residues. V was trimmed by 4 bases and J by 6 bases, leaving 16 bases between them. CDR3 amino acids: CASSSHPIGGEQYF. CDR3 in DNA: TGTGCCAGCAGCTCGCACCCTATTGGGGGCGAGCAGTACTTC.

V is TRBV7-8 and J is TRBJ1-3; no clear D gene. V was pared by 6 bases and J by 0 bases, with 9 bases between. The CDR3 spans 14 residues. Germline assignment: CDR1 SGHVS and CDR2 FQNEAQ. Here the CDR3 reads CASSREASGNTIYF. The CDR3 bases are TGTGCCAGCAGTCGTGAGGCCTCTGGAAACACCATATATTTT.

This clonotype was seen only a few times. The chain links TRBV7-9 to TRBJ1-5; no firm D call. Germline assignment: CDR1 SEHNR and CDR2 FQNEAQ (reference sequence). Trimming left V 5 bases short and J 9 bases short, with 23 bases between. The CDR3 has 16 residues. CDR3 sequence: CASSPNLGGSSGPQHF. CDR3 sequence (DNA): TGTGCCAGCAGCCCAAATTTGGGAGGCTCCTCAGGGCCCCAGCATTTT.

This clonotype was seen a few times. The V gene is TRBV29-1, the J gene TRBJ1-4; TRBD1 is a possible D gene (5 bases). The CDR3 has 13 amino acids. Trimming shortened V by 1 base and J by 7 bases, and 10 bases separated the two germline ends. Germline V gives CDR1 SQVTM, CDR2 ANQGSEA. CDR3 region: CSVEGGQGEKLFF. As DNA, the CDR3 is TGCAGCGTTGAAGGGGGCCAGGGTGAAAAACTGTTTTTT.

This clonotype was seen more than once but under ten times. The gene calls are TRBV7-2 and TRBJ2-5; 7 bases agree with TRBD1. V shed 6 bases and J 5 bases; nucleotides not matched to a gene: 24. Germline V gene sequence: CDR1 SGHTA, CDR2 FQGNSA. The CDR3 has 19 residues. CDR3 DNA sequence: TGTGCCAGCAGGTCACCGGAGAGAGGCACAGGGGCTCTTTGGGAGACCCAGTACTTC. Its protein is CASRSPERGTGALWETQYF. Looking up the rest from reference TRBV7-2 and TRBJ2-5 gives the full variable domain: GAGVSQSPSNKVTEKGKDVELRCDPISGHTALYWYRQSLGQGLEFLIYFQGNSAPDKSGLPSDRFSAERTGGSVSTLTIQRTQQEDSAVYLCASRSPERGTGALWETQYFGPGTRLLVL.

In the case of this clonotype: The junction departs from the called germline gene at one end, perhaps through a read error. CDR3 coding DNA: TGTGCCAGCAGCTCCCACCACTTCCGGGCGGGGAGGGGGATCTTC. It encodes CASSSHHFRAGRGIF. The chain has TRBV7-2 and TRBJ2-1; TRBD2 is a possible D gene (7 bases). This CDR3 is built from 15 residues. Germline values: CDR1 SGHTA, CDR2 FQGNSA.

This clonotype turned up a few times. The rearrangement links TRBV12-3 or TRBV12-4 to TRBJ2-2; D may correspond to TRBD1 or TRBD2 (6 bases each). The CDR3 runs to 16 residues. Trimming pared 3 bases from V and 1 base from J, leaving 12 bases between. The chain's CDR3 is CASSLGAGRNTGELFF. CDR3 DNA: TGTGCCAGCAGTTTGGGGGCCGGGAGGAACACCGGGGAGCTGTTTTTT.

This clonotype was observed a few times. The V call is TRBV25-1, the J call TRBJ1-5; 7 nucleotides agree with TRBD1. V gave up 10 bases and J gave up 5 bases; unmatched junction bases: 8. This CDR3 has 13 amino acids. The germline gives CDR1 MGHDK, CDR2 SYGVNS. The CDR3 spells CATTGVSDQPQHF. The DNA for the CDR3 is TGTGCCACCACAGGGGTTTCAGATCAGCCCCAGCATTTT.

This clonotype was detected only a few times. The V gene is TRBV10-3, the J gene TRBJ2-6; 7 bases match TRBD2. CDR1 ENHRY and CDR2 SYGVKD come from the germline V gene. The V and J ends lost 10 bases and 13 bases, in that order; junction bases with no gene match: 13. The CDR3 has 13 amino acids. Written as DNA, the CDR3 is TGTGCCACCGACCCAAGCGGGGCGGGTGTCCTGACTTTC. Protein product: CATDPSGAGVLTF.

This chain links TRBV5-1 with TRBJ2-5, with D hard to call. Per the germline V gene, CDR1 is SGHRS and CDR2 is YFSETQ. V was pared by 2 bases and J by 1 base, with 6 bases between. The CDR3 loop spans 13 amino acids. The CDR3 sequence: CASSLMVQETQYF. The CDR3 DNA is TGCGCCAGCAGCTTAATGGTCCAAGAGACCCAGTACTTC.

The genes are TRBV19 and TRBJ2-1, with 7 bases that match TRBD1. V was clipped by 3 bases and J by 5 bases; unmatched bases: 4. CDR1 is LNHDA, CDR2 SQIVND, per germline (reference sequence). The CDR3 covers 14 residues. Here the CDR3 reads CASSIRDSHNEQFF. CDR3 coding DNA: TGTGCCAGTAGTATCCGGGACAGCCACAATGAGCAGTTCTTC.

CDR3 coding DNA: TGTGCCAGCAACCGGAATGGCTACACCTTC. As protein: CASNRNGYTF. The gene calls are TRBV28 and TRBJ1-2; D is unclear. This CDR3 has 10 amino acids. The germline V and J ends were trimmed by 7 bases and 6 bases, with 6 bases remaining between them. Germline V gene lookup returns CDR1 MDHEN and CDR2 SYDVKM.

The sample holds a few counts of this clonotype. V usage is TRBV5-6 and J usage is TRBJ2-5; TRBD1 matches at 9 bases. With V trimmed by 4 bases and J by 1 base, 17 bases remained unmatched. CDR3 length: 19 amino acids. The V gene's germline CDR1 is SGHDT and CDR2 YYEEEE. Here the CDR3 DNA reads TGTGCCAGCAGCGCACGCCGGGACAGGGCCTTGAATTTCCAAGAGACCCAGTACTTC. Residues: CASSARRDRALNFQETQYF.

V usage is TRBV5-4 and J usage is TRBJ2-5; maybe TRBD1 (5 bases). The V end lost 5 bases, the J end lost 4 bases, and 15 bases lay between the germline ends. CDR1 and CDR2 (germline): SGHNT, YYREEE (reference sequence). The CDR3 consists of 14 residues. The CDR3 loop reads CASRDGAGGETQYF. CDR3 bases: TGTGCCAGCAGGGATGGGGCAGGTGGAGAGACCCAGTACTTC.

The rearrangement links TRBV7-9 to TRBJ2-1, with 7 bases that match TRBD1. The CDR3 is made up of 17 amino acids. The V gene end was trimmed by 6 bases and the J gene end by 3 bases; junction bases not matched to a gene: 14. The germline V gene has CDR1 SEHNR and CDR2 FQNEAQ (reference sequence). The CDR3: CASSRPTGRQGYNEQFF. The DNA for the CDR3 is TGTGCCAGCAGTCGACCGACGGGGCGACAGGGCTACAATGAGCAGTTCTTC.